These T cell receptor beta chains were read from a single sample in a study of Ad26.COV2.S vaccination and SARS-CoV-2 variants. Some clones are missing from TCRdb's copy, which holds only in-frame ones; the method was immunoSEQ multiplex PCR. The sample includes about 380,000 clones, about 80% of them seen just once. Material: peripheral blood, obtained in a trial of Ad26.COV2.S vaccine versus placebo. These receptors all come from a person aged 18-65 years who received the Ad26.COV2.S COVID-19 vaccine or a placebo. Both conserved end residues are part of each CDR3. A D gene is named only where the DNA matches it firmly. Rows give clone size only sometimes, using once, few, many, or a class for an expanded clone.

v_call: TRBV11-1; d_call: TRBD1; clone_size: NA; j_call: TRBJ1-2; cdr3_aa: CASRDRDYGYTF; cdr3_nt: TGTGCCAGCAGGGACAGGGACTATGGCTACACCTTC
v_call: TRBV5-4; d_call: NA; clone_size: NA; j_call: TRBJ2-3; cdr3_aa: CASSPEPRRSTDTQYF; cdr3_nt: TGTGCCAGCAGCCCCGAACCCCGACGAAGCACAGATACGCAGTATTTT
v_call: TRBV11-2; d_call: TRBD2; clone_size: NA; j_call: TRBJ2-7; cdr3_aa: CASSLELAGGPYEQYF; cdr3_nt: TGTGCCAGCAGCTTAGAACTAGCGGGGGGGCCCTACGAGCAGTACTTC
v_call: TRBV5-5; d_call: NA; clone_size: NA; j_call: TRBJ1-3; cdr3_aa: CASSRDGNTIYF; cdr3_nt: TGTGCCAGCAGCCGCGATGGAAACACCATATATTTT
v_call: TRBV11-2; d_call: NA; clone_size: NA; j_call: TRBJ2-7; cdr3_aa: CASSFGGNEQYF; cdr3_nt: TGTGCCAGCAGCTTCGGGGGCAACGAGCAGTACTTC
v_call: TRBV2; d_call: NA; clone_size: NA; j_call: TRBJ1-2; cdr3_aa: CASSRRVIDYGYTF; cdr3_nt: TGTGCCAGCAGCCGCAGGGTGATCGACTATGGCTACACCTTC
v_call: TRBV7-2; d_call: NA; clone_size: NA; j_call: TRBJ2-3; cdr3_aa: CASSSGFATDTQYF; cdr3_nt: TGTGCCAGCAGCTCCGGGTTCGCCACAGATACGCAGTATTTT
v_call: TRBV6-1; d_call: NA; clone_size: NA; j_call: TRBJ1-3; cdr3_aa: CASSEVAFSGNTIYF; cdr3_nt: TGTGCCAGCAGTGAAGTCGCCTTCTCTGGAAACACCATATATTTT
v_call: TRBV4-2; d_call: TRBD2; clone_size: NA; j_call: TRBJ2-3; cdr3_aa: CASSQVEAGGEADTQYF; cdr3_nt: TGTGCCAGCAGCCAAGTCGAAGCGGGAGGAGAGGCAGATACGCAGTATTTT
v_call: TRBV18; d_call: TRBD2; clone_size: NA; j_call: TRBJ2-1; cdr3_aa: CASSPQSGGNEQFF; cdr3_nt: TGTGCCAGCTCACCACAATCGGGGGGAAATGAGCAGTTCTTC
v_call: TRBV27; d_call: TRBD2; clone_size: NA; j_call: TRBJ2-7; cdr3_aa: CASSFTSGQYEQYF; cdr3_nt: TGTGCCAGCAGTTTTACTAGCGGCCAGTACGAGCAGTACTTC
v_call: TRBV14; d_call: TRBD1; clone_size: NA; j_call: TRBJ1-2; cdr3_aa: CASSPGQGLGYTF; cdr3_nt: TGTGCCAGCAGCCCCGGACAGGGACTTGGCTACACCTTC
v_call: TRBV24-1; d_call: NA; clone_size: NA; j_call: TRBJ2-7; cdr3_aa: CATNLPLGNEQYF; cdr3_nt: TGTGCCACCAACTTGCCCCTCGGGAACGAGCAGTACTTC
v_call: TRBV25-1; d_call: NA; clone_size: NA; j_call: TRBJ1-1; cdr3_aa: CASSVQGFTEAFF; cdr3_nt: TGTGCCAGCAGTGTTCAGGGATTTACTGAAGCTTTCTTT
v_call: TRBV5-6; d_call: TRBD1; clone_size: NA; j_call: TRBJ2-2; cdr3_aa: CASSWDRGPGELFF; cdr3_nt: TGTGCCAGCAGCTGGGACAGGGGTCCCGGGGAGCTGTTTTTT
v_call: TRBV7-2; d_call: TRBD2; clone_size: NA; j_call: TRBJ2-3; cdr3_aa: CASSSPGLDTDTQYF; cdr3_nt: TGTGCCAGCAGCTCCCCGGGACTAGACACAGATACGCAGTATTTT
v_call: TRBV29-1; d_call: TRBD1; clone_size: NA; j_call: TRBJ2-7; cdr3_aa: CSVETGTAVKEQYF; cdr3_nt: TGCAGCGTTGAGACCGGGACAGCCGTAAAAGAGCAGTACTTC
v_call: TRBV4-1; d_call: TRBD2; clone_size: NA; j_call: TRBJ2-7; cdr3_aa: CASSQPTSGRNYEQYF; cdr3_nt: TGCGCCAGCAGCCAACCTACTAGCGGGAGAAACTACGAGCAGTACTTC
v_call: TRBV3-1/TRBV3-2; d_call: NA; clone_size: NA; j_call: TRBJ2-5; cdr3_aa: CASSQSGQETQYF; cdr3_nt: TGTGCCAGCAGCCAAAGTGGCCAAGAGACCCAGTACTTC
v_call: TRBV2; d_call: NA; clone_size: NA; j_call: TRBJ2-7; cdr3_aa: CASSGGGGTYEQYF; cdr3_nt: TGTGCCAGCAGCGGGGGAGGCGGTACCTACGAGCAGTACTTC
v_call: TRBV6-2/TRBV6-3; d_call: TRBD1; clone_size: NA; j_call: TRBJ1-6; cdr3_aa: CASSSLDRPALHF; cdr3_nt: TGTGCCAGCAGTTCCTTGGACAGGCCAGCCCTCCACTTT
v_call: TRBV9; d_call: NA; clone_size: NA; j_call: TRBJ2-1; cdr3_aa: CASSVVPHYNEQFF; cdr3_nt: TGTGCCAGCAGCGTAGTACCACACTACAATGAGCAGTTCTTC
v_call: TRBV7-2; d_call: NA; clone_size: NA; j_call: TRBJ1-2; cdr3_aa: CASSLNSLGYGYTF; cdr3_nt: TGTGCCAGCAGCTTAAACAGTCTTGGCTATGGCTACACCTTC
v_call: TRBV28; d_call: TRBD2; clone_size: NA; j_call: TRBJ2-3; cdr3_aa: CASSFGLAGAKNTQYF; cdr3_nt: TGTGCCAGCAGTTTCGGGCTAGCGGGGGCCAAAAATACGCAGTATTTT
v_call: TRBV5-5; d_call: NA; clone_size: once; j_call: TRBJ2-2; cdr3_aa: CASSYVRGHLTGELFF; cdr3_nt: TGTGCCAGCAGCTATGTCCGGGGACATTTAACCGGGGAGCTGTTTTTT
v_call: TRBV29-1; d_call: TRBD1; clone_size: NA; j_call: TRBJ2-4; cdr3_aa: CSILPTGAGDIQYF; cdr3_nt: TGCAGCATTCTTCCGACAGGGGCCGGGGACATTCAGTACTTC
v_call: TRBV5-1; d_call: NA; clone_size: NA; j_call: TRBJ2-7; cdr3_aa: CASSSEIGHEQYF; cdr3_nt: TGCGCCAGCAGCTCCGAGATCGGCCACGAGCAGTACTTC
v_call: TRBV7-9; d_call: TRBD1; clone_size: NA; j_call: TRBJ1-2; cdr3_aa: CASSPTGQRTSGYTF; cdr3_nt: TGTGCCAGCAGTCCAACGGGACAGAGGACTTCTGGCTACACCTTC
v_call: TRBV18; d_call: NA; clone_size: once; j_call: TRBJ1-2; cdr3_aa: CASSPLVANYGYTF; cdr3_nt: TGTGCCAGCTCACCCCTCGTAGCCAACTATGGCTACACCTTC
v_call: TRBV6-5; d_call: NA; clone_size: NA; j_call: TRBJ1-5; cdr3_aa: CASTPAGGQPQHF; cdr3_nt: TGTGCCAGCACTCCCGCGGGGGGTCAGCCCCAGCATTTT
v_call: TRBV5-6; d_call: NA; clone_size: once; j_call: TRBJ2-4; cdr3_aa: CASSLQRSTIQYF; cdr3_nt: TGTGCCAGCAGCTTGCAGCGCTCCACGATTCAGTACTTC
v_call: TRBV5-1; d_call: NA; clone_size: NA; j_call: TRBJ2-5; cdr3_aa: CASGGDGARETQYF; cdr3_nt: TGCGCCAGCGGAGGGGATGGGGCTCGGGAGACCCAGTACTTC
v_call: TRBV4-1; d_call: TRBD1; clone_size: once; j_call: TRBJ1-3; cdr3_aa: CASSRLTGVSGNTIYF; cdr3_nt: TGCGCCAGCAGCCGCCTGACAGGGGTCTCTGGAAACACCATATATTTT
v_call: TRBV4-1; d_call: NA; clone_size: NA; j_call: TRBJ1-1; cdr3_aa: CASSQSRDRATEAFF; cdr3_nt: TGCGCCAGCAGCCAATCGCGGGATAGGGCCACTGAAGCTTTCTTT
v_call: TRBV11-3; d_call: TRBD1; clone_size: NA; j_call: TRBJ2-4; cdr3_aa: CASSYRGAKNIQYF; cdr3_nt: TGTGCCAGCAGTTACAGGGGGGCCAAAAACATTCAGTACTTC
v_call: TRBV6-2/TRBV6-3; d_call: NA; clone_size: NA; j_call: TRBJ1-5; cdr3_aa: CASSKGHSNEQPQHF; cdr3_nt: TGTGCCAGCAGCAAGGGACATTCAAACGAGCAGCCCCAGCATTTT
v_call: TRBV7-2; d_call: NA; clone_size: NA; j_call: TRBJ1-5; cdr3_aa: CASSPQRDLNQPQHF; cdr3_nt: TGTGCCAGCAGCCCCCAGAGAGACTTAAATCAGCCCCAGCATTTT
v_call: TRBV7-9; d_call: NA; clone_size: NA; j_call: TRBJ2-1; cdr3_aa: CASKANSYNEQFF; cdr3_nt: TGTGCCAGCAAGGCTAATTCCTACAATGAGCAGTTCTTC